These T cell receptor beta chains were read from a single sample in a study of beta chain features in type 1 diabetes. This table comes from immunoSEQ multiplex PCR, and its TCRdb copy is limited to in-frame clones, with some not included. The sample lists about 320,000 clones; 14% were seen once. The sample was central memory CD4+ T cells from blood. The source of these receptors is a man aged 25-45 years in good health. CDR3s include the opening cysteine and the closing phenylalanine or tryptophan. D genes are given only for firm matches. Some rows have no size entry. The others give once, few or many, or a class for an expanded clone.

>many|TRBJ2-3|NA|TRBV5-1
CASSLAGLSTDTQYF
TGCGCCAGCAGCCTCGCGGGACTCAGCACAGATACGCAGTATTTT
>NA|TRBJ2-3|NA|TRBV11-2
CASSPEVGAQYF
TGTGCCAGCAGCCCAGAGGTGGGGGCACAGTATTTT
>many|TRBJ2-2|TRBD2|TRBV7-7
CASSQGLAGRNTGELFF
TGTGCCAGCAGCCAAGGACTAGCGGGGCGTAACACCGGGGAGCTGTTTTTT
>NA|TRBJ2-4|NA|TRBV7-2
CASSFMGIQYF
TGTGCCAGCAGCTTCATGGGCATTCAGTACTTC
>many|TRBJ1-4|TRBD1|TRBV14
CASSRDRDEKLFF
TGTGCCAGCAGCCGGGACAGGGATGAAAAACTGTTTTTT
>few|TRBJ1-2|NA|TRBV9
CASSVVSRGNGYTF
TGTGCCAGCAGCGTAGTATCCAGGGGTAATGGCTACACCTTC
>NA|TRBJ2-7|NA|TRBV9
CASSVGHSSYEQYF
TGTGCCAGCAGCGTCGGGCACAGCTCCTACGAGCAGTACTTC
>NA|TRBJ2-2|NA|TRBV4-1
CASSHGQGWGGELFF
TGCGCCAGCAGCCATGGCCAGGGGTGGGGCGGGGAGCTGTTTTTT
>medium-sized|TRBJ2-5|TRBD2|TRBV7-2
CASSRGSSGGAKETQYF
TGTGCCAGCAGCCGCGGGTCCTCCGGGGGGGCTAAAGAGACCCAGTACTTC
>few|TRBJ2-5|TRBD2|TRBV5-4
CASSPEITGGGYQETQYF
TGTGCCAGCAGCCCGGAGATCACAGGCGGGGGGTACCAAGAGACCCAGTACTTC
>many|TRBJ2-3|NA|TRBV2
CASNAASTDTQYF
TGTGCCAGCAACGCTGCTAGCACAGATACGCAGTATTTT
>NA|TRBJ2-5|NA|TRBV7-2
CASSRWDQETQYF
TGTGCCAGCAGCAGGTGGGACCAAGAGACCCAGTACTTC
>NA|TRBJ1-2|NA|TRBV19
CASTLGRGYGYTF
TGTGCCAGTACCCTCGGGAGGGGATATGGCTACACCTTC
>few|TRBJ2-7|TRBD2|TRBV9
CASSEGTSGYYEQYF
TGTGCCAGCAGTGAAGGGACTAGCGGATACTACGAGCAGTACTTC
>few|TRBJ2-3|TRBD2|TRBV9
CASRPVGTSGEGTQYF
TGTGCCAGCAGACCCGTCGGGACTAGCGGGGAGGGTACGCAGTATTTT
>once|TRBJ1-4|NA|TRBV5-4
CASSLAGGPTNEKLFF
TGTGCCAGCAGCTTGGCCGGGGGACCCACTAATGAAAAACTGTTTTTT
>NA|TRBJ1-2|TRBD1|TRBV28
CASSSTGGINGYTF
TGTGCCAGCAGTTCGACAGGGGGCATTAATGGCTACACCTTC
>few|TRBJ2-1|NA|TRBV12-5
CASGLVPGYNEQFF
TGTGCTAGTGGTTTGGTACCCGGTTACAATGAGCAGTTCTTC
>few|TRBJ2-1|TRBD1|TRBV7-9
CASSTQTGGRVNEQFF
TGTGCCAGCAGCACCCAGACAGGGGGCCGTGTCAATGAGCAGTTCTTC
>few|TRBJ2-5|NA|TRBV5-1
CASSLIDGQETQYF
TGCGCCAGCAGCTTGATCGACGGGCAAGAGACCCAGTACTTC
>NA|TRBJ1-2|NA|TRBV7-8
CASSQQGYGYTF
TGTGCCAGCAGCCAACAGGGCTATGGCTACACCTTC
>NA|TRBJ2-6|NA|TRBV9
CASTQGTLGANVLTF
TGTGCCAGCACCCAGGGGACTTTGGGGGCCAACGTCCTGACTTTC
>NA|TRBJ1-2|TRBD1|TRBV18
CASSTGGFGYTF
TGTGCCAGCTCAACAGGGGGCTTTGGCTACACCTTC
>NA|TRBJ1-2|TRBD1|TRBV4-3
CASSQGAGGDYGYTF
TGCGCCAGCAGCCAAGGGGCAGGGGGAGACTATGGCTACACCTTC
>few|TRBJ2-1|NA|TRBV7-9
CASSLGTYNEQFF
TGTGCCAGCAGCTTAGGGACATACAATGAGCAGTTCTTC
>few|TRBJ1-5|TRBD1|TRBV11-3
CASSLGARGSNQPQHF
TGTGCCAGCAGCTTAGGTGCCAGGGGGAGCAATCAGCCCCAGCATTTT
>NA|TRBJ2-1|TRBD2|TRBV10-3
CAISERTSGRYEQFF
TGTGCCATCAGTGAGAGGACTAGCGGGAGATATGAGCAGTTCTTC
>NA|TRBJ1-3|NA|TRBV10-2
CASSEEGISGNTIYF
TGCGCCAGCAGTGAGGAGGGGATCTCTGGAAACACCATATATTTT
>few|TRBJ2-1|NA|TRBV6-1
CASNLNGGVYNEQFF
TGTGCCAGCAACCTGAACGGTGGGGTATACAATGAGCAGTTCTTC
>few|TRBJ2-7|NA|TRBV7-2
CASSPGRELEQYF
TGTGCCAGCAGCCCCGGTAGGGAGCTCGAGCAGTACTTC
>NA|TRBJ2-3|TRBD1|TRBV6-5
CASSQDRVAQYF
TGTGCCAGCAGCCAAGACAGGGTAGCCCAGTATTTT
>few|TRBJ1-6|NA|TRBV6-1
CASSSQGRNSPLHF
TGTGCCAGCAGTTCGCAGGGGAGGAATTCACCCCTCCACTTT
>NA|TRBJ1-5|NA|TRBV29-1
CSVDLGVGQPQHF
TGCAGCGTTGATCTGGGGGTTGGTCAGCCCCAGCATTTT
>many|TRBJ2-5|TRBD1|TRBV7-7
CASSASGTGASETQYF
TGTGCTAGCAGCGCATCCGGGACAGGGGCATCGGAGACCCAGTACTTC
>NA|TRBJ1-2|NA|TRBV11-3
CASRRGAYGYTF
TGTGCCAGCCGGCGGGGCGCTTATGGCTACACCTTC
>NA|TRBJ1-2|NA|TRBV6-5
CASSYTGNYGYTF
TGTGCCAGCAGTTACACGGGGAACTATGGCTACACCTTC
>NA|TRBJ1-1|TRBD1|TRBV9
CASNAPGTANTEAFF
TGTGCCAGCAATGCCCCGGGGACAGCGAACACTGAAGCTTTCTTT
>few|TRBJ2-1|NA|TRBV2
CASSVGSNNEQFF
TGTGCCAGCAGTGTCGGGTCCAACAATGAGCAGTTCTTC
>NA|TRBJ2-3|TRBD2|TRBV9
CASSVAAGGRNTQYF
TGTGCCAGCAGCGTAGCTGCGGGGGGGCGAAATACGCAGTATTTT
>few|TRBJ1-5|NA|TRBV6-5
CASSPPGNQPQHF
TGTGCCAGCAGTCCCCCGGGCAATCAGCCCCAGCATTTT
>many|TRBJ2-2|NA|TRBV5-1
CASSLEGRSTGELFF
TGCGCCAGCAGCTTGGAAGGGCGGAGCACCGGGGAGCTGTTTTTT
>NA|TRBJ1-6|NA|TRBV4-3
CASSQDRDSPLHF
TGCGCCAGCAGCCAAGATAGGGATTCACCCCTCCACTTT
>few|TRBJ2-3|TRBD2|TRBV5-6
CASSLDASGRPDTQYF
TGTGCCAGCAGCTTGGACGCTAGCGGGAGACCCGATACGCAGTATTTT
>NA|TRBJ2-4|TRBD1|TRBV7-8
CASNSRQGAKNIQYF
TGTGCCAGCAACAGTCGACAGGGGGCCAAAAACATTCAGTACTTC
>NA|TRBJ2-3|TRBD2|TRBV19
CASRTSGSTDTQYF
TGTGCCAGTAGGACTAGCGGGAGCACAGATACGCAGTATTTT
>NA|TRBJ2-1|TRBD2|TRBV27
CASSKVGLAGDPNEQFF
TGTGCCAGCTCCAAGGTGGGACTAGCGGGAGATCCCAATGAGCAGTTCTTC
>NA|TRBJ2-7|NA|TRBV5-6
CASSLGTPDEQYF
TGTGCCAGCAGCTTAGGGACACCGGACGAGCAGTACTTC
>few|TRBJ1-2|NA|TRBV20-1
CSAGDYGYTF
TGCAGTGCTGGCGACTATGGCTACACCTTC
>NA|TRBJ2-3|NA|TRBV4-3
CASSRGLQGYTDTQYF
TGCGCCAGCAGCCGCGGACTCCAAGGCTACACAGATACGCAGTATTTT
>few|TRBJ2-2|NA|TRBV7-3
CASSFGNTGELFF
TGTGCCAGCAGCTTTGGAAACACCGGGGAGCTGTTTTTT
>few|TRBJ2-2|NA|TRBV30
CAWRDRRPSGELFF
TGTGCCTGGAGAGACAGAAGGCCCTCCGGGGAGCTGTTTTTT
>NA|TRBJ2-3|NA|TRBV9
CASSVKEVWDTQYF
TGTGCCAGCAGCGTTAAGGAGGTCTGGGATACGCAGTATTTT
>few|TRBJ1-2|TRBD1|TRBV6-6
CASSYSMAGGYGYTF
TGTGCCAGCAGTTACTCTATGGCAGGGGGCTATGGCTACACCTTC